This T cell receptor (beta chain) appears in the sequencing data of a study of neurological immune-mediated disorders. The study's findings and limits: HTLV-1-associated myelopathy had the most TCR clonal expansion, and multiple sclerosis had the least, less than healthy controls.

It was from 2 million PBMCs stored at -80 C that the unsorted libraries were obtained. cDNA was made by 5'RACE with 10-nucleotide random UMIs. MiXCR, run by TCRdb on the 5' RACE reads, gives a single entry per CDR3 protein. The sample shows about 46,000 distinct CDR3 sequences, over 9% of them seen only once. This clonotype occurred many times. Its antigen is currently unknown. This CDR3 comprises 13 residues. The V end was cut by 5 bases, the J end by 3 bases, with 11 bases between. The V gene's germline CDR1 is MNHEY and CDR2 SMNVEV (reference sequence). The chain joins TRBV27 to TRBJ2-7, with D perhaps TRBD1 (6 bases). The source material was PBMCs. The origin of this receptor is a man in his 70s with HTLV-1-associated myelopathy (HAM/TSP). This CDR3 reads CASSETGHYEQYF. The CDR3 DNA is TGTGCCAGCAGTGAAACAGGGCACTACGAGCAGTACTTC.